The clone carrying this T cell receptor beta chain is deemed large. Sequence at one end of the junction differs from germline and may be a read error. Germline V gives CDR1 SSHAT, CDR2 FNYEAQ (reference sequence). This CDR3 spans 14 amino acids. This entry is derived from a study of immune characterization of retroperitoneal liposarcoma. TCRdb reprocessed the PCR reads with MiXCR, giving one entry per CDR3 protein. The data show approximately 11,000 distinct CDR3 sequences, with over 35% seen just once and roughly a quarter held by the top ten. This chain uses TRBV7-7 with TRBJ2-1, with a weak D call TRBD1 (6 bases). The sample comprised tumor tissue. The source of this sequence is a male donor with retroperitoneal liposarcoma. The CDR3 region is CASSSEDRRNEQFF. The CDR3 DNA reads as TGTGCTAGCAGCTCGGAAGACAGGCGAAATGAGCAGTTCTTC.